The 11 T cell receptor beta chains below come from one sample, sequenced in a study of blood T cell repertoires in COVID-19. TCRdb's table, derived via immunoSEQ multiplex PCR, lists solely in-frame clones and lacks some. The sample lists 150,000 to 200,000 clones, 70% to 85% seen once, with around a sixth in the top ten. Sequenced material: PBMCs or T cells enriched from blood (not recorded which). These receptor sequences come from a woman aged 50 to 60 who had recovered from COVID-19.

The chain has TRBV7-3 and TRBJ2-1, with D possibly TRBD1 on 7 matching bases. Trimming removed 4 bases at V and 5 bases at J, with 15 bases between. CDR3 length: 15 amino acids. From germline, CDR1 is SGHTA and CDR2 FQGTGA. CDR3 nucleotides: TGTGCCAGCAGCTCGACAGGGTGGGAGGACAATGAGCAGTTCTTC. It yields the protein CASSSTGWEDNEQFF.

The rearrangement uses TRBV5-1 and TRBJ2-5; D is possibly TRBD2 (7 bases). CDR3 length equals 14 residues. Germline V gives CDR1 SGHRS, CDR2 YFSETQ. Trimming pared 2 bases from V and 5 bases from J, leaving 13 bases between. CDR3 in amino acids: CASSLGGALETQYF. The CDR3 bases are TGCGCCAGCAGCTTAGGGGGGGCGCTGGAGACCCAGTACTTC.

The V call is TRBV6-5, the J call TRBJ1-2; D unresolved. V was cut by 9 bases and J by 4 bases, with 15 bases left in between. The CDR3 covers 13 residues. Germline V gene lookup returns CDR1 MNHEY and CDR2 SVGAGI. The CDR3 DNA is TGTGCCAGTAAGACAAAAGACCTCTATGGCTACACCTTC. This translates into CASKTKDLYGYTF.

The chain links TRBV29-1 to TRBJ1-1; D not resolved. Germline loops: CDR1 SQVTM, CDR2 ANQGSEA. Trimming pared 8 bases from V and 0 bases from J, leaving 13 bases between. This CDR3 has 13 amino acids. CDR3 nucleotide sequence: TGCAGCTCGAGACACACATTGAACACTGAAGCTTTCTTT. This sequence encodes CSSRHTLNTEAFF.

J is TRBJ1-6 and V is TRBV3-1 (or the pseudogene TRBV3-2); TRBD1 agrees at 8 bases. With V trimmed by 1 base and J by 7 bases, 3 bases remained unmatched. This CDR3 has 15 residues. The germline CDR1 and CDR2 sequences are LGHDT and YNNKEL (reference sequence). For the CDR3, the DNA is TGTGCCAGCAGCCAAGCCGGGACAGGAAATTCACCCCTCCACTTT. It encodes CASSQAGTGNSPLHF.

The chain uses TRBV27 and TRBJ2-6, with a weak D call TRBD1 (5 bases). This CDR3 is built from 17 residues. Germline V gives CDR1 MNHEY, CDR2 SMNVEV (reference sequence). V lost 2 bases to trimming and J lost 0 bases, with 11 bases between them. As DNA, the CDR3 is TGTGCCAGCAGTTTACGTCAGGGAAGCTCTGGGGCCAACGTCCTGACTTTC. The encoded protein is CASSLRQGSSGANVLTF.

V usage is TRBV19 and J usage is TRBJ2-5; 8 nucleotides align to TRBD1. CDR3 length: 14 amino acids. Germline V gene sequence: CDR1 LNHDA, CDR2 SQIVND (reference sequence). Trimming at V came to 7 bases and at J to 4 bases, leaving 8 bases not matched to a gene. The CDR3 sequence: CASTTTGAAETQYF. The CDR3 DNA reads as TGTGCCAGTACCACGACAGGGGCGGCAGAGACCCAGTACTTC.

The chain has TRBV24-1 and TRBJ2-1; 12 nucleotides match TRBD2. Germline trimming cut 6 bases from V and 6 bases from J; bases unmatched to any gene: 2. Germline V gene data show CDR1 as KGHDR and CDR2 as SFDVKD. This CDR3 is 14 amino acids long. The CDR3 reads CATSSTSGSNEQFF. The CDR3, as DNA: TGTGCCACCAGTTCGACTAGCGGGAGCAATGAGCAGTTCTTC.

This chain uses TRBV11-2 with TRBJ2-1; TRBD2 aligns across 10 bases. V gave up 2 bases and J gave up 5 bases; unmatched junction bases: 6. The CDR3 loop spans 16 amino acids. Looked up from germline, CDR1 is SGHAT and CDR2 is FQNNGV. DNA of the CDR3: TGTGCCAGCAGCTTATACCTAGCGGGAGTTGACAATGAGCAGTTCTTC. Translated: CASSLYLAGVDNEQFF.

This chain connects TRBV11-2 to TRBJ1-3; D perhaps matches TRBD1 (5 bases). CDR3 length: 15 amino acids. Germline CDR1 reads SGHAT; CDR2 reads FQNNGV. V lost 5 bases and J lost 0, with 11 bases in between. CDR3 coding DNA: TGTGCCAGCAGCATACAGGCCCACTCTGGAAACACCATATATTTT. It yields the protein CASSIQAHSGNTIYF.

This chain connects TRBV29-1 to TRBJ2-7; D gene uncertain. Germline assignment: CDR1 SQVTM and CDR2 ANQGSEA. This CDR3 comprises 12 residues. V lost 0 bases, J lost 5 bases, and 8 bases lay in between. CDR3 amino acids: CSVEEVSDEQYF. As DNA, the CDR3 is TGCAGCGTTGAAGAAGTCTCGGACGAGCAGTACTTC.